The 20 T cell receptor beta chains listed next were all sequenced from one sample in a study of blood T cells in healthy people across ages (dated by TCRdb to 2013 to 2016). Libraries were made using 5' RACE. The listed sequencing device is Illumina HiSeq 2500. A second 7 to 11 cycle PCR used a sample-barcoded 5' primer and a J-beta primer mix. TCRdb's own reprocessing of the public reads used fastp at Q25 and MiXCR and kept productive beta chains. Every entry covers one CDR3 protein and lists the most common genes and DNA from its rows. The sample includes some 900,000 distinct CDR3 sequences, with around 26% observed a single time. The ten largest clones take up roughly a sixth of the sample. Input material: blood. The receptors were gathered from a woman of 80 years or more in good health.

The V call is TRBV25-1, the J call TRBJ1-3, with 8 bases lining up with TRBD1. The length of the CDR3 is 14 residues. Trimming at V came to 3 bases and at J to 4 bases, leaving 2 bases not matched to a gene. Germline CDR1 MGHDK, CDR2 SYGVNS. The CDR3 here is CASSDRGRGNTIYF. In nucleotides, the CDR3 is TGTGCCAGCAGTGACAGGGGGCGAGGAAACACCATATATTTT.

This clonotype was seen at least ten times. The chain links TRBV5-1 to TRBJ2-3; D may be TRBD1 (6 bases). The CDR3 covers 14 residues. V was shortened by 4 bases and J by 8 bases, with 17 bases between the two germline ends. From germline, CDR1 is SGHRS and CDR2 YFSETQ. For the CDR3, the DNA is TGCGCCAGCAGCCCCGGGACACTCGGTTCTACGCAGTATTTT. This sequence encodes CASSPGTLGSTQYF.

This clonotype has more than one count but fewer than ten. V gene TRBV3-1 combines with J gene TRBJ1-1; a possible D gene is TRBD1 (5 bases). Germline CDR1 and CDR2: LGHDT and YNNKEL (reference sequence). Trimming removed 1 base from V and 1 base from J, with 10 bases in between. CDR3 length equals 15 residues. The CDR3 nucleotides read TGTGCCAGCAGCCAAGGCACAGGAGCGAACACTGAAGCTTTCTTT. Residues: CASSQGTGANTEAFF.

Details on this clonotype: One junction end disagrees with the germline gene, perhaps due to a read error. The rearrangement links TRBV5-1 to TRBJ2-7, with D perhaps TRBD1 or TRBD2 (5 bases each). Germline V gives CDR1 SGHRS, CDR2 YFSETQ. CDR3 length: 14 amino acids. For the CDR3, the DNA is TGCGCCAACAGCTCGAGGGACGGTCCCTACGAGCAGTACTTC. Protein: CANSSRDGPYEQYF.

V gene TRBV12-3 or TRBV12-4 combines with J gene TRBJ2-7; 10 bases are a match to TRBD2. V lost 4 bases, J lost 4 bases, and 4 bases stayed unmatched. This CDR3 has 14 amino acids. The CDR3 loop reads CASSYLAGVYEQYF. The DNA of the CDR3 is TGTGCCAGCAGTTATCTAGCGGGAGTATACGAGCAGTACTTC.

This clonotype was seen more than once but under ten times. The rearrangement uses TRBV7-2 and TRBJ1-2; 7 bases agree with TRBD1. CDR1 and CDR2 from the germline V gene are SGHTA and FQGNSA. The junction had 8 bases not matched to a gene; V was cut back by 5 bases and J by 8 bases. This CDR3 has 13 amino acids. This chain's CDR3 is CASSPRQGRGYTF. The DNA for the CDR3 is TGTGCCAGCAGCCCAAGACAGGGTAGAGGCTACACCTTC. The variable domain in full, with the rest retrieved from reference TRBV7-2 and TRBJ1-2, is GAGVSQSPSNKVTEKGKDVELRCDPISGHTALYWYRQSLGQGLEFLIYFQGNSAPDKSGLPSDRFSAERTGGSVSTLTIQRTQQEDSAVYLCASSPRQGRGYTFGSGTRLTVV.

This clonotype was observed a handful of times. CDR3 loop: CASSQGQATDTQYF. In DNA, the CDR3 is TGTGCCAGCAGCCAAGGACAGGCCACAGATACGCAGTATTTT. The gene calls are TRBV3-1 and TRBJ2-3, with a weak D call TRBD1 (6 bases). The CDR3 totals 14 residues. Trimming removed 1 base from V and 2 bases from J, with 7 bases in between. Per the germline V gene, CDR1 is LGHDT and CDR2 is YNNKEL (reference sequence).

This clonotype was seen more than once but under ten times. The chain employs TRBV7-8 and TRBJ1-6, with D possibly TRBD1 on 5 matching bases. Germline V gives CDR1 SGHVS, CDR2 FQNEAQ. There are 15 residues in the CDR3. Trimming cost V 5 bases and J 6 bases, with 14 bases left between them. The CDR3 is CASSTSGTTNSPLHF. The CDR3 DNA follows: TGTGCCAGCAGCACATCCGGGACGACTAATTCACCCCTCCACTTT.

This clonotype was counted many times. The rearrangement links TRBV12-3 or TRBV12-4 to TRBJ2-7; D not resolved. The V gene lost 8 bases and the J gene lost 7 bases, with 18 bases spanning the gap. This CDR3 region has 13 residues. CDR3 coding DNA: TGTGCCAGCGGCTCGCCTCTTCTCTCGGAGCAGTACTTC. This encodes CASGSPLLSEQYF.

This clonotype was seen repeatedly, ten times or more. The V gene is TRBV18, the J gene TRBJ2-7; a weak D match, TRBD1 (6 bases). V dropped 6 bases and J dropped 0 bases, with 18 bases sitting between them. CDR1 and CDR2 from the germline V gene are KGHSH and LQKENI. The CDR3 contains 16 residues. The chain's CDR3 is CASSPVGQGISYEQYF. CDR3 DNA: TGTGCCAGCTCTCCAGTTGGCCAGGGGATCTCCTACGAGCAGTACTTC.

This clonotype was observed many times. The chain carries TRBV5-5 and TRBJ2-3; possibly TRBD1 for D (6 bases). This CDR3 comprises 16 residues. V gave up 1 base and J gave up 4 bases, with 16 bases separating them. CDR1 SGHKS and CDR2 YYEKEE come from the germline V gene (reference sequence). CDR3 sequence reads: CASSLSLQGSADTQYF. CDR3 nucleotides: TGTGCCAGCAGCTTGAGTCTACAGGGTAGTGCAGATACGCAGTATTTT.

This clonotype was found many times. The V and J genes are TRBV28 and TRBJ2-1, with D possibly TRBD1 on 6 matching bases. The CDR3 loop spans 14 amino acids. CDR1 MDHEN and CDR2 SYDVKM come from the germline V gene. The V and J ends lost 5 bases and 2 bases respectively, with 10 bases between them. In DNA, the CDR3 is TGTGCCAGCAGTGACAGGTCCCCCTACAATGAGCAGTTCTTC. The encoded protein is CASSDRSPYNEQFF. Full variable domain (rest looked up from reference TRBV28 and TRBJ2-1): DVKVTQSSRYLVKRTGEKVFLECVQDMDHENMFWYRQDPGLGLRLIYFSYDVKMKEKGDIPEGYSVSREKKERFSLILESASTNQTSMYLCASSDRSPYNEQFFGPGTRLTVL.

This chain links TRBV19 with TRBJ2-2, with 8 positions matching TRBD1. The length of the CDR3 is 16 residues. After removal of 6 bases from V and 2 bases from J, the junction contained 8 bases not matched to a gene. Germline V gives CDR1 LNHDA, CDR2 SQIVND (reference sequence). CDR3 coding DNA: TGTGCCAGTAGCACAGGGGGGTCGGTAAACACCGGGGAGCTGTTTTTT. This gives the protein CASSTGGSVNTGELFF.

The chain carries TRBV4-3 and TRBJ1-2; the match to TRBD1 covers 11 bases. This CDR3 is built from 15 residues. Trimming cost V 4 bases and J 7 bases; bases outside gene matches: 8. Germline loops: CDR1 LGHNA, CDR2 YSLEER. The CDR3 bases are TGCGCCAGCAGCCGGGGGGACAGGGGGTTAAGTGGCTACACCTTC. It yields the protein CASSRGDRGLSGYTF.

This clonotype was counted a few times. The gene calls are TRBV5-6 and TRBJ2-5; no clear D. Looked up from germline, CDR1 is SGHDT and CDR2 is YYEEEE. The CDR3 totals 12 residues. Between the trimmed V and J ends, which lost 0 bases and 11 bases, there was a span of 11 bases. The CDR3 spells CASSLVGYGQYF. CDR3 DNA: TGTGCCAGCAGCTTGGTTGGCTACGGGCAGTACTTC.

On this clonotype itself: A much larger clonotype is one base distant, so this may be a read error. V usage is TRBV11-2 and J usage is TRBJ2-3, with D perhaps matching TRBD2 (5 bases). This CDR3 spans 15 amino acids. CDR1 and CDR2 from the germline V gene are SGHAT and FQNNGV. The CDR3 region is CASSPSFRETDTRYF. CDR3 in DNA: TGTGCCAGCAGCCCCTCATTTCGGGAAACAGATACGCGGTATTTT. Combining the CDR3 with reference TRBV11-2 and TRBJ2-3 gives the whole variable domain EAGVAQSPRYKIIEKRQSVAFWCNPISGHATLYWYQQILGQGPKLLIQFQNNGVVDDSQLPKDRFSAERLKGVDSTLKIQPAKLEDSAVYLCASSPSFRETDTRYFGPGTRLTVL.

As regards this clonotype: The junction does not match germline at one end; this may be a read error. J is TRBJ2-2 and V is TRBV20-1; TRBD1 or TRBD2 may be the D gene (5 bases each). Germline V lookup: CDR1 DFQATT, CDR2 SNEGSKA (reference sequence). The CDR3 contains 15 residues. The CDR3 nucleotides read TGCAGTGCTAAGATTTCCAGGCTCGGGGCCGGGGAGCGGTTTTTT. It encodes CSAKISRLGAGERFF.

The chain recombines TRBV29-1 with TRBJ1-5; 7 bases agree with TRBD1. Germline CDR1 SQVTM, CDR2 ANQGSEA. This CDR3 is built from 13 residues. The V gene end was trimmed by 8 bases and the J gene end by 4 bases; junction bases not matched to a gene: 8. The CDR3 loop is CSTQQGINQPQHF. CDR3 nucleotide sequence: TGCAGCACACAACAGGGGATTAATCAGCCCCAGCATTTT.

This chain uses TRBV29-1 with TRBJ1-2; D possibly corresponds to TRBD1 (6 bases). Germline loops: CDR1 SQVTM, CDR2 ANQGSEA. This CDR3 has 14 residues. Trimming removed 3 bases from V and 3 bases from J, with 14 bases in between. The CDR3 sequence: CSVDPPGADYGYTF. The DNA of the CDR3 is TGCAGCGTTGACCCCCCAGGGGCCGACTATGGCTACACCTTC.

This clonotype was seen repeatedly, ten times or more. V is TRBV4-3 and J is TRBJ2-7; tentatively, D is TRBD1 (7 bases). Trimming cost V 0 bases and J 2 bases, with 14 bases left between them. There are 16 residues in the CDR3. Germline V gene sequence: CDR1 LGHNA, CDR2 YSLEER. The CDR3 coding sequence is TGCGCCAGCAGCCAAGAGGCCAGGGGGGCCCCCTACGAGCAGTACTTC. Its translation: CASSQEARGAPYEQYF.